This TCR beta chain was identified in a study of early T cells in non-severe SARS-CoV-2 infection. This CDR3 has 15 amino acids. The germline V gene encodes CDR1 DFQATT and CDR2 SNEGSKA (reference sequence). Trimming cost V 4 bases and J 1 base; bases outside gene matches: 9. This clonotype appeared many times. A single record per CDR3 protein comes from TCRdb applying MiXCR to the 5' RACE reads. Found here are some 35,000 distinct CDR3 sequences, 5.3% of them singletons; the top ten hold around 27%. This clonotype was obtained from an adult who was a healthcare worker with PCR-confirmed SARS-CoV-2 infection or an uninfected control (not recorded which). Sequenced sample: whole blood. The chain combines TRBV20-1 with TRBJ1-1; 7 positions agree with TRBD1. CDR3 nucleotides: TGCAGTGCTATCCGCCGGGACAGATGGAACACTGAAGCTTTCTTT. Translated: CSAIRRDRWNTEAFF.